This TCR beta chain was identified in a study of T cells after somatic rescue of genetic block. This table comes from immunoSEQ multiplex PCR, and its TCRdb copy is limited to in-frame clones, with some not included. Counted here are tens of thousands of clones, just under 90% occurring once; the ten biggest clones make up roughly 1.7%. V shed 0 bases and J shed 8 bases, with 17 bases lying between them. CDR3 length: 16 amino acids. CDR1 is SGHTA and CDR2 is FQGTGA in the germline V gene. The source is a woman younger than 30. The chain links TRBV7-3 to TRBJ2-1; D is perhaps TRBD1 or TRBD2 (5 bases each). The sample taken for sequencing was peripheral blood mononuclear cells (PBMCs). The CDR3 spells CASSLTGASSGDEQFF. CDR3 sequence (DNA): TGTGCCAGCAGCTTAACTGGGGCTAGCAGTGGCGATGAGCAGTTCTTC.